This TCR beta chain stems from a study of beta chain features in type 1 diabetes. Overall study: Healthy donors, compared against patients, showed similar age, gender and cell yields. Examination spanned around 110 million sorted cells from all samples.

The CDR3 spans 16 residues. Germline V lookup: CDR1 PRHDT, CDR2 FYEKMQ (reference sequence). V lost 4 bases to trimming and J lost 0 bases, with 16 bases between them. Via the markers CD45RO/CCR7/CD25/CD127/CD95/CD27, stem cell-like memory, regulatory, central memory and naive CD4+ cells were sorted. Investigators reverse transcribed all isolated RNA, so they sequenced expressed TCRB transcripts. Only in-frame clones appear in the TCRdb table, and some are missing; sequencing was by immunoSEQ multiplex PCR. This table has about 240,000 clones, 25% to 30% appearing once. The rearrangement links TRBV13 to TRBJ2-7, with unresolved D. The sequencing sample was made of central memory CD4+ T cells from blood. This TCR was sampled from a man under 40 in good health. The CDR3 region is CASSWRRRELSYEQYF. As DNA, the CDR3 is TGTGCCAGCAGCTGGCGTCGAAGGGAACTCTCCTACGAGCAGTACTTC.